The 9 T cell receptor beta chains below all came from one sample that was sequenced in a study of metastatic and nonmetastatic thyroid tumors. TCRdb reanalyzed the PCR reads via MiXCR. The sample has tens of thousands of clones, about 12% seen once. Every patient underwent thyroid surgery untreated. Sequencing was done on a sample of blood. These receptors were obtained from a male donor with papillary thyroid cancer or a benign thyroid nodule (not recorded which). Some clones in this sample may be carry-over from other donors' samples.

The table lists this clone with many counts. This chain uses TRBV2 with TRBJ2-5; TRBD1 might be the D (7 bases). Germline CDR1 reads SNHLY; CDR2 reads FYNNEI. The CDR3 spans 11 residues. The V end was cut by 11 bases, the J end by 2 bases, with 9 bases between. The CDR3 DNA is TGTGCCCAGGGGGGTCAAGAGACCCAGTACTTC. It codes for CAQGGQETQYF.

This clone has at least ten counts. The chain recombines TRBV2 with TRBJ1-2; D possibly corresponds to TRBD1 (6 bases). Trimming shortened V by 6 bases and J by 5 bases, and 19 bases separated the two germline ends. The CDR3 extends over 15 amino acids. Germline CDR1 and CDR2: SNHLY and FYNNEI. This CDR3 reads CASSYLMTGGYGYTF. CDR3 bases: TGTGCCAGCAGCTACTTGATGACAGGAGGGTATGGCTACACCTTC.

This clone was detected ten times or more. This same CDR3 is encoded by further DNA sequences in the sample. The CDR3 sequence is CASSSGRGTDTQYF. In DNA form, the CDR3 reads TGTGCCAGCAGTAGCGGGAGGGGGACAGATACGCAGTATTTT. The chain carries TRBV6-1 and TRBJ2-3; 10 nucleotides align to TRBD2. V trimming: 5 bases; J trimming: 3 bases; junction bases outside the gene matches: 2. CDR1 MNHNS and CDR2 SASEGT come from the germline V gene. The CDR3 loop spans 14 amino acids.

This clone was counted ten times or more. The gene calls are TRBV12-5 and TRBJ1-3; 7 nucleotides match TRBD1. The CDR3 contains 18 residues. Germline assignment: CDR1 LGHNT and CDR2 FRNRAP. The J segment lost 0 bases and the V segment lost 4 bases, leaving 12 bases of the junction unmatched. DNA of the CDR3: TGTGCTAGTGGTTCCTACTCCGGGACAGAGAGCTCTGGAAACACCATATATTTT. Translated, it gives CASGSYSGTESSGNTIYF. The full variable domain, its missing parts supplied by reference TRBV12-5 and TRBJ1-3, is DARVTQTPRHKVTEMGQEVTMRCQPILGHNTVFWYRQTMMQGLELLAYFRNRAPLDDSGMPKDRFSAEMPDATLATLKIQPSEPRDSAVYFCASGSYSGTESSGNTIYFGEGSWLTVV.

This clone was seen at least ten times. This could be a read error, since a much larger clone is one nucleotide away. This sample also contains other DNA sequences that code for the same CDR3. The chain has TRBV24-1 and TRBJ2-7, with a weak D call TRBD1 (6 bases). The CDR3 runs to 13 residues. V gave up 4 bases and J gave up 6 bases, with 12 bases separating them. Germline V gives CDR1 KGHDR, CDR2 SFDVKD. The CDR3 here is CATSDSTGPEQYF. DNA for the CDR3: TGTGCCACCAGTGACTCGACAGGTCCCGAGCAGTACTTC.

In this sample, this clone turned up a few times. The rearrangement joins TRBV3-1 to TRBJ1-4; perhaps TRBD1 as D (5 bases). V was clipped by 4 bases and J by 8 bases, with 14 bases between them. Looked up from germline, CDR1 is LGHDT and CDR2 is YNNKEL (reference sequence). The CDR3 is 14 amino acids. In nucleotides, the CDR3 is TGTGCCAGCAGCCCTACGGACGGGGGGGAAAAACTGTTTTTT. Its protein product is CASSPTDGGEKLFF.

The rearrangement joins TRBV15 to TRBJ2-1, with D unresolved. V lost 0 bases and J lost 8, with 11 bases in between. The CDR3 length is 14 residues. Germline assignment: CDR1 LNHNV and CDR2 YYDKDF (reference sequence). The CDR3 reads CATSRDPSADEQFF. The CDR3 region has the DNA TGTGCCACCAGCAGAGATCCCTCCGCGGATGAGCAGTTCTTC.

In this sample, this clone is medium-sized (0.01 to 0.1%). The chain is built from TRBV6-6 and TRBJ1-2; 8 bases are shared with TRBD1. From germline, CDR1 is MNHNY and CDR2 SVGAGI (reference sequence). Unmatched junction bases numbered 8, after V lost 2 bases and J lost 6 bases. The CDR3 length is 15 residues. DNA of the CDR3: TGTGCCAGCAGTTACCTCCCGACAGGGGAGAATGGCTACACCTTC. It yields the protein CASSYLPTGENGYTF.

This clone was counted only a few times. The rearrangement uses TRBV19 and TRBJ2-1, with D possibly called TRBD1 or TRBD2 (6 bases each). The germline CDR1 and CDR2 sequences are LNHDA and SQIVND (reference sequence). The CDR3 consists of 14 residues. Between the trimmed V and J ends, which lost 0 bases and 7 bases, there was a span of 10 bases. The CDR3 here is CASSIDSGANEQFF. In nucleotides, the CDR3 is TGTGCCAGTAGTATAGATTCGGGGGCAAATGAGCAGTTCTTC.